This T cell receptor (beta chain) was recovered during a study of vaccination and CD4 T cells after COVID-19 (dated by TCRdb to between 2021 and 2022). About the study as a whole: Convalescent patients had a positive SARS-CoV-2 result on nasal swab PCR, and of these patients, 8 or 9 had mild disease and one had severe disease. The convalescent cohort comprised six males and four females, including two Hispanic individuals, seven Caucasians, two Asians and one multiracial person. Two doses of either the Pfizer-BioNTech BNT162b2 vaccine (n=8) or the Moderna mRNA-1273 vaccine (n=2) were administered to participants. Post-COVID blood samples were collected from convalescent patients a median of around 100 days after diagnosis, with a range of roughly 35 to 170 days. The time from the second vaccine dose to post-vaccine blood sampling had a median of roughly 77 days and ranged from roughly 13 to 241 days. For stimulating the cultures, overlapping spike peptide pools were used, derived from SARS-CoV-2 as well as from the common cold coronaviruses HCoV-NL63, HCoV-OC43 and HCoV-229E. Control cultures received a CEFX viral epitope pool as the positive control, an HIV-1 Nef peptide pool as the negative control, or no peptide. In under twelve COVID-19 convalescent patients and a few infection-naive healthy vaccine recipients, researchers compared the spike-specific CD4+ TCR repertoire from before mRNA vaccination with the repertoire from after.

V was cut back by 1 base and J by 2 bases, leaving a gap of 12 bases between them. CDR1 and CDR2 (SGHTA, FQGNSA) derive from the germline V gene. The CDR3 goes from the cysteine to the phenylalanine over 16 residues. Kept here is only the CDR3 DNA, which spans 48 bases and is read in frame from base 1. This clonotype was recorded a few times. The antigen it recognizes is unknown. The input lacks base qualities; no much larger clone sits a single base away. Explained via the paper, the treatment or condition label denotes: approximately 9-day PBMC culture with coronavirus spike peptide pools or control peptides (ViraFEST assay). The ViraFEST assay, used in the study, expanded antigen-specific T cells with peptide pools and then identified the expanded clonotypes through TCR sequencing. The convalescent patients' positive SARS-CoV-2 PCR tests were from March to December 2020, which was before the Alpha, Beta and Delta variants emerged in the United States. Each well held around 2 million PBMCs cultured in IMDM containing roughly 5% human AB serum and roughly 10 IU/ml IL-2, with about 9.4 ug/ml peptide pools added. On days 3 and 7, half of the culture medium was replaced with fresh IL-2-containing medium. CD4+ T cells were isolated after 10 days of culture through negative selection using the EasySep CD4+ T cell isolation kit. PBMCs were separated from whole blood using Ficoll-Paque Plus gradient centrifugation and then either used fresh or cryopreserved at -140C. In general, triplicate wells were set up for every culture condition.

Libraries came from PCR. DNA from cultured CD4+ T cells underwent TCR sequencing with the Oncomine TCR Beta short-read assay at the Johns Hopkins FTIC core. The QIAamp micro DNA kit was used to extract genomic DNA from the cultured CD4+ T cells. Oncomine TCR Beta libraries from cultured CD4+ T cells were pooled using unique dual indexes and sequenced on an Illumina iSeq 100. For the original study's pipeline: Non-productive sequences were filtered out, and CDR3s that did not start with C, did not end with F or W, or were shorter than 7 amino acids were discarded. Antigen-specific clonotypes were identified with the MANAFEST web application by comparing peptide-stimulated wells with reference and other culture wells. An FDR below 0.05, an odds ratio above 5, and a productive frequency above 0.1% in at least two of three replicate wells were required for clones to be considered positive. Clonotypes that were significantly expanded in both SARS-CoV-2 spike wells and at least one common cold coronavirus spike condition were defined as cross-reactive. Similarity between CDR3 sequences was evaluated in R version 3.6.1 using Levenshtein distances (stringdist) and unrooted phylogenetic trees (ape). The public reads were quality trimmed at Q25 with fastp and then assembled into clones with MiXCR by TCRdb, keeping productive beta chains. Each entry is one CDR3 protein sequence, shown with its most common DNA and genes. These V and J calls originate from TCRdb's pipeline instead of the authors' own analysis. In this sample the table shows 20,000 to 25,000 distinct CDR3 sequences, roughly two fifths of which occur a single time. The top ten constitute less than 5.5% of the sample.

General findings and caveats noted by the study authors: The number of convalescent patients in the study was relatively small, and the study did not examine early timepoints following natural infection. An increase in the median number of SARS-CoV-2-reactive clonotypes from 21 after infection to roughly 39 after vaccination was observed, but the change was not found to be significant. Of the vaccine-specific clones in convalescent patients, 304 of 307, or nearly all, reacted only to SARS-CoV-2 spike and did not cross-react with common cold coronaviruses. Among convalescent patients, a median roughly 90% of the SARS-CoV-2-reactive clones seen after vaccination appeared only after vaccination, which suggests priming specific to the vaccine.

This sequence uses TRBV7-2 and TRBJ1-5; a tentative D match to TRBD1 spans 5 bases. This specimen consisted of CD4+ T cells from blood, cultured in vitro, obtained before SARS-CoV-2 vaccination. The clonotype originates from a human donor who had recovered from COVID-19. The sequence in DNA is TGTGCCAGCAGCTTAGTGCCGGGGGTGGGCAATCAGCCCCAGCATTTT. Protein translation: CASSLVPGVGNQPQHF.